The 17 T cell receptor beta chains below were found in one sample sequenced in a study of T cell responses to AZD1222 COVID-19 vaccine. Only in-frame clones appear in the TCRdb table, and some are missing; sequencing was by immunoSEQ multiplex PCR. The table shows about 96,000 clones, with more than 75% occurring only once. This specimen consisted of peripheral blood, obtained on day 0 of AZD1222 vaccination. These receptors came from an adult in good health.

The V call is TRBV2, the J call TRBJ1-4; possible D gene TRBD1, 5 bases. In germline, CDR1 is SNHLY, CDR2 FYNNEI. Trimming took 10 bases from V and 5 from J, leaving 17 bases between them. CDR3 size: 14 residues. The chain's CDR3 is CATLGGHENEKLFF. CDR3 nucleotides: TGTGCCACCTTAGGCGGACACGAGAATGAAAAACTGTTTTTT. Supplemented by reference TRBV2 and TRBJ1-4, the full variable domain reads EPEVTQTPSHQVTQMGQEVILRCVPISNHLYFYWYRQILGQKVEFLVSFYNNEISEKSEIFDDQFSVERPDGSNFTLKIRSTKLEDSAMYFCATLGGHENEKLFFGSGTQLSVL.

This clone has only a few counts. This sequence joins TRBV27 and TRBJ2-2; TRBD2 might be the D (6 bases). CDR1 and CDR2 from the germline V gene are MNHEY and SMNVEV (reference sequence). The CDR3 has 14 amino acids. Between the trimmed V and J ends, which lost 3 bases and 3 bases, there was a span of 8 bases. The CDR3 loop is CASSFREDTGELFF. In DNA, the CDR3 is TGTGCCAGCAGTTTCAGGGAGGACACCGGGGAGCTGTTTTTT.

This chain joins TRBV6-6 and TRBJ1-6; 10 positions match TRBD1. CDR3 length equals 15 residues. Trimming removed 8 bases from V and 8 bases from J; junction bases left unmatched: 9. Germline V CDR1 and CDR2: MNHNY, SVGAGI (reference sequence). CDR3 nucleotides: TGTGCCAGCTGTCGATTAGGGACAGGGGATTCACCCCTCCACTTT. As protein: CASCRLGTGDSPLHF.

The chain has TRBV2 and TRBJ2-6, with D uncertain. Trimming removed 3 bases from V and 0 bases from J, with 15 bases in between. This CDR3 comprises 18 residues. Germline lookup yields CDR1 SNHLY and CDR2 FYNNEI. The CDR3 here is CASSEQQLFSSGANVLTF. The CDR3 coding sequence is TGTGCCAGCAGTGAGCAACAGCTTTTCAGCTCTGGGGCCAACGTCCTGACTTTC.

The rearrangement links TRBV5-1 to TRBJ2-3; D unresolved. V dropped 5 bases and J dropped 2 bases, with 3 bases sitting between them. This CDR3 comprises 11 residues. CDR1 and CDR2 (germline): SGHRS, YFSETQ. Here the CDR3 DNA reads TGCGCCAGCAGAAACACAGATACGCAGTATTTT. Protein: CASRNTDTQYF.

This clone was counted once. The V and J genes are TRBV29-1 and TRBJ2-3; 13 nucleotides agree with TRBD2. Germline V gene sequence: CDR1 SQVTM, CDR2 ANQGSEA. V shed 3 bases, J shed 0 bases, and the junction held 6 bases outside the gene matches. The CDR3 spans 17 residues. This CDR3 reads CSVDSLAGGFSTDTQYF. DNA for the CDR3: TGCAGCGTTGATTCACTAGCGGGAGGGTTTAGCACAGATACGCAGTATTTT.

The V and J genes are TRBV4-2 and TRBJ1-4; possibly TRBD1 for D (5 bases). The germline V and J ends were trimmed by 0 bases and 6 bases, with 14 bases remaining between them. CDR1 LGHNA and CDR2 YNFKEQ come from the germline V gene. The CDR3 has 16 amino acids. The CDR3 sequence: CASSQDPGRVDEKLFF. CDR3 in DNA: TGTGCCAGCAGCCAAGACCCGGGCAGGGTGGATGAAAAACTGTTTTTT.

This sequence joins TRBV2 and TRBJ2-4, with 8 bases identical to TRBD2. CDR3 size: 17 residues. V trimming: 2 bases; J trimming: 2 bases; junction bases outside the gene matches: 8. The V gene's germline CDR1 is SNHLY and CDR2 FYNNEI. The CDR3 DNA reads TGTGCCAGCAGTGAACTCGAGCTAGCGGGTTCCAAAAACATTCAGTACTTC. As protein: CASSELELAGSKNIQYF.

The chain is built from TRBV14 and TRBJ2-7, with D possibly TRBD1 on 6 matching bases. Trimming pared 1 base from V and 6 bases from J, leaving 10 bases between. Per germline, CDR1 SGHDN and CDR2 FVKESK. The CDR3 has 13 amino acids. CDR3 in DNA: TGTGCCAGCAGCCAAGTTATGGGGGCCGAGCAGTACTTC. Its protein is CASSQVMGAEQYF.

The chain carries TRBV28 and TRBJ1-4; D remains unclear. Germline V gene sequence: CDR1 MDHEN, CDR2 SYDVKM. The V and J ends lost 5 bases and 7 bases respectively, with 8 bases between them. This CDR3 has 12 amino acids. CDR3 sequence (DNA): TGTGCCAGCAGTAGACTCAGTGAAAAACTGTTTTTT. Its protein product is CASSRLSEKLFF. Filled out from reference TRBV28 and TRBJ1-4, the complete variable domain reads DVKVTQSSRYLVKRTGEKVFLECVQDMDHENMFWYRQDPGLGLRLIYFSYDVKMKEKGDIPEGYSVSREKKERFSLILESASTNQTSMYLCASSRLSEKLFFGSGTQLSVL.

J is TRBJ2-7 and V is TRBV7-9; D is undetermined. V was pared by 1 base and J by 3 bases, with 7 bases between. This CDR3 region has 13 residues. CDR1 is SEHNR and CDR2 is FQNEAQ in the germline V gene (reference sequence). DNA of the CDR3: TGTGCCAGCAGCTTAGGGGTTGTCTACGAGCAGTACTTC. Residues: CASSLGVVYEQYF.

V usage is TRBV2 and J usage is TRBJ2-6; TRBD1 might be the D (6 bases). V was cut by 2 bases and J by 0 bases, with 14 bases left in between. This CDR3 has 18 residues. CDR1 is SNHLY and CDR2 is FYNNEI in the germline V gene. In nucleotides, the CDR3 is TGTGCCAGCAGTGAACGGGGACAACCTAGCTCTGGGGCCAACGTCCTGACTTTC. Its translation is CASSERGQPSSGANVLTF. The full variable domain, with the rest looked up from reference TRBV2 and TRBJ2-6, is EPEVTQTPSHQVTQMGQEVILRCVPISNHLYFYWYRQILGQKVEFLVSFYNNEISEKSEIFDDQFSVERPDGSNFTLKIRSTKLEDSAMYFCASSERGQPSSGANVLTFGAGSRLTVL.

The chain employs TRBV28 and TRBJ1-2, with D possibly being TRBD1 (5 bases). The CDR3 has 13 amino acids. Germline V lookup: CDR1 MDHEN, CDR2 SYDVKM. Deletions cut 10 bases from V and 7 bases from J, with 19 bases between. CDR3 sequence reads: CATDRTSTTGYTF. The CDR3 nucleotides read TGTGCCACCGACCGGACAAGTACTACTGGCTACACCTTC.

The V gene is TRBV10-3, the J gene TRBJ2-6; D is unclear. Germline loops: CDR1 ENHRY, CDR2 SYGVKD. V gave up 2 bases and J gave up 0 bases, with 8 bases separating them. This CDR3 is built from 16 residues. DNA of the CDR3: TGTGCCATCAGTGAGACGGCCCCCTCTGGGGCCAACGTCCTGACTTTC. It specifies CAISETAPSGANVLTF.

The rearrangement joins TRBV2 to TRBJ1-1; D is unclear. The germline V gene encodes CDR1 SNHLY and CDR2 FYNNEI. This CDR3 is built from 13 residues. Trimming pared 7 bases from V and 1 base from J, leaving 10 bases between. Here the CDR3 reads CASTRLSNTEAFF. CDR3 bases: TGTGCCAGCACCCGGCTTTCGAACACTGAAGCTTTCTTT.

The CDR3 bases are TGTGCCAGCAGCGTAGGCCTTTCCACTAGCGGGAAATACAATGAGCAGTTCTTC. This gives the protein CASSVGLSTSGKYNEQFF. This chain joins TRBV9 and TRBJ2-1, with TRBD2 matching over 10 bases. Germline CDR1 and CDR2: SGDLS and YYNGEE. The CDR3 length is 18 residues. V dropped 0 bases and J dropped 4; count of bases not matched to a gene: 10.

This clone came up a few times. The V call is TRBV29-1, the J call TRBJ1-1; no clear D. V shed 3 bases and J shed 1 base, with 6 bases lying between them. The V gene's germline CDR1 is SQVTM and CDR2 ANQGSEA. This CDR3 contains 12 residues. The chain's CDR3 is CSVDDGNTEAFF. As DNA, the CDR3 is TGCAGCGTTGATGACGGGAACACTGAAGCTTTCTTT.